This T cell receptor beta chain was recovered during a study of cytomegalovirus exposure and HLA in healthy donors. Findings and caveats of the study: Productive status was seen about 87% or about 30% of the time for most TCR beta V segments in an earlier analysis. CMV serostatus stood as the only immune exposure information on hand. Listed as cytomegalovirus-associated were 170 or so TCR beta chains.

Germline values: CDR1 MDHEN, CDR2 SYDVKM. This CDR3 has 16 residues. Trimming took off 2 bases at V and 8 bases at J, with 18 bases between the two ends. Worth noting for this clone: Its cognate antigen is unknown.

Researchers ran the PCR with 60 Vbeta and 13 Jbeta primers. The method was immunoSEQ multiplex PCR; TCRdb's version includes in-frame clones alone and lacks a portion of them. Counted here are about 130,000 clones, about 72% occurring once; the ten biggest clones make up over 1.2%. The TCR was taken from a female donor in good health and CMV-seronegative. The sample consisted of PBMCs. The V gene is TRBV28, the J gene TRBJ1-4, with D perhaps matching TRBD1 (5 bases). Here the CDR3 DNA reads TGTGCCAGCAGTTTAGGAGGGGCAGGGAGAAGGGAAAAACTGTTTTTT. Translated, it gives CASSLGGAGRREKLFF. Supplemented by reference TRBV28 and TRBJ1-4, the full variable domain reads DVKVTQSSRYLVKRTGEKVFLECVQDMDHENMFWYRQDPGLGLRLIYFSYDVKMKEKGDIPEGYSVSREKKERFSLILESASTNQTSMYLCASSLGGAGRREKLFFGSGTQLSVL.